Listed below are T cell receptor beta chains from one sample, sequenced in a study of blood T cell repertoires in COVID-19. TCRdb's table, derived via immunoSEQ multiplex PCR, lists solely in-frame clones and lacks some. The sample includes around 99,000 clones, around 80% of them seen just once. Sequencing was carried out using peripheral blood. The receptor set was obtained from a man over 45 who had recovered from COVID-19. The CDR3 runs from the conserved cysteine through the conserved F or W. D genes are given only for firm matches. Clone size is given for some rows only: seen once, a few or many times, or a class if the clone is expanded.

CDR3,DNA,J,D,size,V
CASSPGSGKLFF,TGTGCCAGCTCACCTGGGAGCGGAAAACTGTTTTTT,TRBJ1-4,.,.,TRBV18
CASIGRSPAAGELFF,TGTGCCAGTATCGGGAGAAGCCCGGCGGCCGGGGAGCTGTTTTTT,TRBJ2-2,.,.,TRBV19
CSAASGPEYNEQFF,TGCAGCGCCGCTAGCGGTCCAGAATACAATGAGCAGTTCTTC,TRBJ2-1,TRBD2,.,TRBV29-1
CASSKGQGFTGELFF,TGTGCCAGCAGCAAGGGGCAGGGGTTCACCGGGGAGCTGTTTTTT,TRBJ2-2,.,.,TRBV6-5
CSVPDSPRNQPQHF,TGCAGCGTGCCGGACAGTCCTAGAAATCAGCCCCAGCATTTT,TRBJ1-5,.,.,TRBV29-1
CASSWGAGELFF,TGTGCCAGCAGCTGGGGAGCCGGGGAGCTGTTTTTT,TRBJ2-2,.,.,TRBV11-3
CASLDRGFADTQYF,TGTGCCAGCTTAGACAGGGGTTTCGCAGATACGCAGTATTTT,TRBJ2-3,TRBD1,.,TRBV2
CASSLSRTGATEAFF,TGTGCCAGCAGTTTATCGCGGACAGGGGCCACTGAAGCTTTCTTT,TRBJ1-1,TRBD1,.,TRBV27
CATSRGGDGGPGANVLTF,TGTGCCACCAGCAGAGGGGGGGACGGTGGGCCTGGGGCCAACGTCCTGACTTTC,TRBJ2-6,.,.,TRBV15
CASSGSSGYQETQYF,TGTGCCAGCAGTGGTTCTAGCGGTTACCAAGAGACCCAGTACTTC,TRBJ2-5,TRBD2,.,TRBV2
CASSQDRDRGPYEQYF,TGTGCCAGCAGCCAAGATAGGGACAGGGGGCCGTACGAGCAGTACTTC,TRBJ2-7,TRBD1,.,TRBV4-2
CASTRGGGTYEQYF,TGTGCCAGCACTCGAGGAGGTGGGACCTACGAGCAGTACTTC,TRBJ2-7,.,.,TRBV27
CASSFSGGQAEQFF,TGTGCCAGCAGCTTCAGTGGGGGACAGGCCGAGCAGTTCTTC,TRBJ2-1,TRBD1,.,TRBV7-3
CAWSQGTGGGYTF,TGTGCCTGGAGTCAAGGGACAGGTGGTGGCTACACCTTC,TRBJ1-2,TRBD1,.,TRBV30
CASSLNQGIDYGYTF,TGTGCCAGCAGCTTAAACCAGGGGATCGACTATGGCTACACCTTC,TRBJ1-2,.,.,TRBV7-9
CASSSFKTVVAEAFF,TGTGCCAGCAGTTCCTTCAAGACAGTAGTGGCTGAAGCTTTCTTT,TRBJ1-1,.,.,TRBV27
CASSQVPGNTEAFF,TGCGCCAGCAGCCAAGTCCCGGGAAACACTGAAGCTTTCTTT,TRBJ1-1,.,.,TRBV4-1
CASSYERSFSPLHF,TGTGCCAGCAGTTACGAACGGTCTTTTTCACCCCTCCACTTT,TRBJ1-6,.,.,TRBV6-5
CASSPSGAYEQFF,TGTGCCAGCAGCCCAAGCGGGGCTTATGAGCAGTTCTTC,TRBJ2-1,TRBD2,medium-sized,TRBV11-1
CASSPGRGGTGELFF,TGCGCCAGCAGCCCCGGGCGGGGTGGGACCGGGGAGCTGTTTTTT,TRBJ2-2,.,.,TRBV5-1
CASSVTSGTSAPQYF,TGTGCCAGCAGCGTGACTAGCGGGACCTCAGCCCCGCAGTATTTT,TRBJ2-3,TRBD2,.,TRBV11-2
CASSTSTGGNSPLHF,TGTGCCAGCAGTACGAGCACAGGGGGTAATTCACCCCTCCACTTT,TRBJ1-6,TRBD1,.,TRBV25-1
CATSSTGGKTGNTIYF,TGTGCCACCAGTTCCACGGGAGGGAAAACTGGAAACACCATATATTTT,TRBJ1-3,.,.,TRBV24-1
CASSLGQASSYGYTF,TGCGCCAGCAGCTTGGGACAGGCTTCGAGCTATGGCTACACCTTC,TRBJ1-2,.,.,TRBV5-1
CASSLRRSVSDNEQFF,TGTGCCAGCAGCTTGAGGAGGTCCGTTTCGGACAATGAGCAGTTCTTC,TRBJ2-1,.,.,TRBV7-8
CASSPQGVGENTIYF,TGTGCCAGCAGTCCACAGGGGGTCGGGGAAAACACCATATATTTT,TRBJ1-3,TRBD1,.,TRBV6-6
CASSLGTDYSYEQYF,TGTGCCAGCAGCTTGGGGACGGACTACTCCTACGAGCAGTACTTC,TRBJ2-7,.,.,TRBV5-4
CASSPFPGEKLFF,TGTGCCAGCTCACCATTCCCGGGGGAAAAACTGTTTTTT,TRBJ1-4,.,few,TRBV18
CASSAPSGRRVQQETQYF,TGTGCCAGCAGTGCACCTAGCGGGAGGAGGGTCCAACAAGAGACCCAGTACTTC,TRBJ2-5,TRBD2,once,TRBV2
CASTPSGGSTDTQYF,TGTGCCAGCACCCCCTCAGGGGGAAGCACAGATACGCAGTATTTT,TRBJ2-3,TRBD1,.,TRBV5-4
CASRFTGSTEAFF,TGTGCCAGCAGGTTTACAGGGTCCACTGAAGCTTTCTTT,TRBJ1-1,.,.,TRBV5-5
CASSPGTYNEQFF,TGTGCCAGCAGCCCCGGGACCTACAATGAGCAGTTCTTC,TRBJ2-1,.,.,TRBV3-1/TRBV3-2
CASYRQNLNTEAFF,TGTGCCAGCTATCGACAGAACCTTAACACTGAAGCTTTCTTT,TRBJ1-1,.,.,TRBV6-5
CASSLQDEAFF,TGTGCCAGCAGCTTACAGGATGAAGCTTTCTTT,TRBJ1-1,.,.,TRBV7-9
CAWSNRFYGYTF,TGTGCCTGGAGTAACAGGTTCTATGGCTACACCTTC,TRBJ1-2,.,.,TRBV30
CAISDRSESEAFF,TGTGCCATCAGTGATCGATCGGAGTCTGAAGCTTTCTTT,TRBJ1-1,.,.,TRBV10-3